One sample yielded the 14 T cell receptor beta chains listed below, sequenced in a study of blood T cell repertoires in COVID-19. Assay: immunoSEQ multiplex PCR; the TCRdb copy retains only in-frame clones and omits some. The sample lists about 410,000 clones, about 88% occurring once. The sample taken for sequencing was peripheral blood. The receptors originated from a woman aged 40 to 55 with COVID-19, enrolled during active disease.

This clone showed up just once. The V call is TRBV4-2, the J call TRBJ1-5; D is unclear. The germline gives CDR1 LGHNA, CDR2 YNFKEQ. The CDR3 has 13 amino acids. V lost 4 bases and J lost 2, with 6 bases in between. The CDR3 bases are TGTGCCAGCAGCCCTCCTGGCAATCAGCCCCAGCATTTT. Translating it yields CASSPPGNQPQHF.

This sequence joins TRBV18 and TRBJ1-5; TRBD1 matches 8 bases. The length of the CDR3 is 14 residues. Germline assignment: CDR1 KGHSH and CDR2 LQKENI. V was pared by 3 bases and J by 4 bases, with 2 bases of the junction left unmatched. CDR3: CASSPDRANQPQHF. In DNA, the CDR3 is TGTGCCAGCTCACCGGACAGGGCTAATCAGCCCCAGCATTTT.

V and J are TRBV7-9 and TRBJ1-2; D might be TRBD1 (6 bases). CDR1 and CDR2 from the germline V gene are SEHNR and FQNEAQ (reference sequence). Trimming shortened V by 5 bases and J by 4 bases, and 11 bases separated the two germline ends. The length of the CDR3 is 13 residues. This CDR3 is CASSRDRSYGYTF. CDR3 DNA: TGTGCCAGCAGCCGTGACAGGAGCTATGGCTACACCTTC.

The chain has TRBV11-1 and TRBJ1-2; D call uncertain. CDR1 and CDR2 (germline): SGHAT, FQDESV (reference sequence). The V and J ends lost 3 bases and 5 bases respectively, with 10 bases between them. The CDR3 contains 13 residues. The CDR3 sequence: CASSLEGPYGYTF. CDR3 nucleotides: TGTGCCAGCAGCTTGGAGGGTCCGTATGGCTACACCTTC.

This clone was detected only once. The chain has TRBV28 and TRBJ1-2, with 8 positions matching TRBD1. V shed 6 bases, J shed 4 bases, and the junction held 7 bases outside the gene matches. There are 14 residues in the CDR3. Germline CDR1 and CDR2: MDHEN and SYDVKM. In DNA, the CDR3 is TGTGCCAGCAGCGCAACAGGGGGAGCCTATGGCTACACCTTC. Translated: CASSATGGAYGYTF.

The V gene is TRBV4-1, the J gene TRBJ2-1, with TRBD2 identical over 11 bases. CDR1 and CDR2 from the germline V gene are MGHRA and YSYEKL. V was pared by 4 bases and J by 9 bases, with 14 bases of the junction left unmatched. CDR3 length equals 17 residues. In DNA, the CDR3 is TGCGCCAGCAGCCGAATGTTTAGCGGGGGGGCGGTAGGTGAGCAGTTCTTC. Translated: CASSRMFSGGAVGEQFF.

V and J are TRBV5-1 and TRBJ2-1; D gene uncertain. Germline V gene data show CDR1 as SGHRS and CDR2 as YFSETQ. Trimming cost V 0 bases and J 5 bases, with 6 bases left between them. CDR3 size: 13 residues. CDR3 amino acids: CASSLETNNEQFF. DNA for the CDR3: TGCGCCAGCAGCTTGGAAACAAACAATGAGCAGTTCTTC.

This chain links TRBV29-1 with TRBJ1-2; maybe TRBD1 (6 bases). Trimming left V 2 bases short and J 1 base short, with 11 bases between. This CDR3 comprises 14 residues. Germline-derived CDR1 and CDR2 are SQVTM and ANQGSEA. CDR3 protein: CSVELDSHNYGYTF. The CDR3 DNA is TGCAGCGTTGAATTGGACAGCCATAACTATGGCTACACCTTC.

The genes are TRBV29-1 and TRBJ2-7; 11 nucleotides line up with TRBD2. This CDR3 spans 12 amino acids. CDR1 is SQVTM, CDR2 ANQGSEA, per germline. Trimming at V came to 7 bases and at J to 3 bases, leaving 2 bases not matched to a gene. CDR3 sequence: CSGGTSGYEQYF. In nucleotides, the CDR3 is TGCAGCGGGGGGACTAGCGGCTACGAGCAGTACTTC.

V usage is TRBV29-1 and J usage is TRBJ1-4, with a possible D match to TRBD1 (6 bases). The CDR3 spans 17 residues. Germline V gene sequence: CDR1 SQVTM, CDR2 ANQGSEA. V dropped 6 bases and J dropped 5 bases, with 25 bases sitting between them. The CDR3 sequence is CSVGDRLTGQRNEKLFF. The CDR3 region has the DNA TGCAGCGTGGGTGATCGCTTAACAGGGCAGAGGAATGAAAAACTGTTTTTT. The variable domain in full, with the rest retrieved from reference TRBV29-1 and TRBJ1-4, is SAVISQKPSRDICQRGTSLTIQCQVDSQVTMMFWYRQQPGQSLTLIATANQGSEATYESGFVIDKFPISRPNLTFSTLTVSNMSPEDSSIYLCSVGDRLTGQRNEKLFFGSGTQLSVL.

V is TRBV10-1 and J is TRBJ2-7; 8 bases match TRBD1. Trimming removed 3 bases from V and 4 bases from J; junction bases left unmatched: 8. The germline CDR1 and CDR2 sequences are WNHNN and SYGVQD (reference sequence). The CDR3 has 15 amino acids. The CDR3 DNA follows: TGCGCCAGCAGTGATAGACAGGGGTCGGGGTACGAGCAGTACTTC. This encodes CASSDRQGSGYEQYF.

This sequence joins TRBV19 and TRBJ2-6; 10 bases are a match to TRBD1. Looked up from germline, CDR1 is LNHDA and CDR2 is SQIVND (reference sequence). With V trimmed by 3 bases and J by 1 base, 9 bases remained unmatched. This CDR3 has 19 residues. The CDR3 sequence: CASSIGRDRGPSGANVLTF. In DNA form, the CDR3 reads TGTGCCAGTAGTATCGGGAGGGACAGGGGACCATCTGGGGCCAACGTCCTGACTTTC.

In its sample, this clone was seen once. The rearrangement links TRBV18 to TRBJ1-4; no clear D gene. This CDR3 contains 16 residues. Germline assignment: CDR1 KGHSH and CDR2 LQKENI. V was trimmed by 1 base and J by 0 bases, leaving 9 bases between them. The CDR3 here is CASSPQPEATNEKLFF. The CDR3 DNA reads TGTGCCAGCTCACCACAGCCCGAGGCAACTAATGAAAAACTGTTTTTT.

This clone was picked up one time. The chain uses TRBV7-2 and TRBJ1-4; 8 bases map to TRBD1. Germline V gene data show CDR1 as SGHTA and CDR2 as FQGNSA. The CDR3 is 16 amino acids. V shed 2 bases and J 2 bases; nucleotides not matched to a gene: 4. The CDR3 DNA follows: TGTGCCAGCAGCTTAAACAGGGGGTACACTAATGAAAAACTGTTTTTT. Its protein is CASSLNRGYTNEKLFF.